Listed here are 25 T cell receptor beta chains from one sample, sequenced in a study of beta chain features in type 1 diabetes. Expressed TCRB transcripts got sequenced, as all isolated RNA was reverse transcribed. The repertoire was sequenced with immunoSEQ multiplex PCR; TCRdb's copy has only in-frame clones and lacks some. The repertoire holds 200,000 to 250,000 clones, with more than 65% as singletons. Sequenced: naive CD4+ T cells from blood. The source is a man younger than 40 in good health.

This clone has a single count. The V and J genes are TRBV11-2 and TRBJ2-3; D remains ambiguous. V shed 5 bases and J shed 4 bases, with 10 bases lying between them. The germline V gene encodes CDR1 SGHAT and CDR2 FQNNGV. The CDR3 length is 13 residues. CDR3 DNA: TGTGCCAGCAGCGATAGCCGCGCAGATACGCAGTATTTT. Translation gives CASSDSRADTQYF.

This clone was found a few times. The V and J genes are TRBV30 and TRBJ2-3; possible D gene TRBD1, 5 bases. From germline, CDR1 is GTSNPN and CDR2 SVGIG (reference sequence). The length of the CDR3 is 12 residues. With 4 bases removed from V and 4 bases from J, the gap between germline ends came to 9 bases. CDR3 sequence reads: CAWNWGPDTQYF. DNA of the CDR3: TGTGCCTGGAATTGGGGCCCAGATACGCAGTATTTT.

The chain is built from TRBV9 and TRBJ2-3, with a possible D match to TRBD2 (6 bases). The V and J ends lost 3 bases and 6 bases respectively, with 11 bases between them. This CDR3 has 13 amino acids. CDR1 is SGDLS and CDR2 is YYNGEE in the germline V gene. Here the CDR3 DNA reads TGTGCCAGCAGCGCGGGAGTCCTGGATACGCAGTATTTT. Amino acids: CASSAGVLDTQYF.

The V gene is TRBV5-4, the J gene TRBJ2-4; 11 bases are a match to TRBD2. Losses at the gene ends were 3 bases for V and 3 bases for J; bases not matched to a gene: 5. Germline loops: CDR1 SGHNT, CDR2 YYREEE (reference sequence). This CDR3 comprises 16 residues. Here the CDR3 DNA reads TGTGCCAGCAGCTCCCCTAGCGGGGGGAGCAAAAACATTCAGTACTTC. Residues: CASSSPSGGSKNIQYF.

The chain links TRBV30 to TRBJ2-4; D unclear. Trimming removed 0 bases at V and 7 bases at J, with 19 bases between. CDR1 and CDR2 (germline): GTSNPN, SVGIG (reference sequence). The CDR3 totals 16 residues. The CDR3 spells CAWSVRIAGLRNIQYF. CDR3 nucleotide sequence: TGTGCCTGGAGTGTACGAATAGCCGGGTTGCGGAACATTCAGTACTTC.

This chain joins TRBV9 and TRBJ2-1, with unresolved D. Trimming pared 0 bases from V and 3 bases from J, leaving 10 bases between. The CDR3 has 15 residues. Germline V gene sequence: CDR1 SGDLS, CDR2 YYNGEE. Written as DNA, the CDR3 is TGTGCCAGCAGCGTAGGGTTTGAGGACTACAATGAGCAGTTCTTC. Its translation: CASSVGFEDYNEQFF. Supplemented by reference TRBV9 and TRBJ2-1, the full variable domain reads DSGVTQTPKHLITATGQRVTLRCSPRSGDLSVYWYQQSLDQGLQFLIQYYNGEERAKGNILERFSAQQFPDLHSELNLSSLELGDSALYFCASSVGFEDYNEQFFGPGTRLTVL.

This chain connects TRBV30 to TRBJ2-2; D gene unclear. The CDR3 has 13 residues. V lost 5 bases, J lost 0 bases, and 7 bases lay in between. Germline loops: CDR1 GTSNPN, CDR2 SVGIG (reference sequence). This CDR3 reads CAWGAANTGELFF. CDR3 sequence (DNA): TGTGCCTGGGGAGCCGCGAACACCGGGGAGCTGTTTTTT. Full variable domain (missing parts from reference TRBV30 and TRBJ2-2): SQTIHQWPATLVQPVGSPLSLECTVEGTSNPNLYWYRQAAGRGLQLLFYSVGIGQISSEVPQNLSASRPQDRQFILSSKKLLLSDSGFYLCAWGAANTGELFFGEGSRLTVL.

This clone occurred once. The rearrangement uses TRBV30 and TRBJ2-7; 9 bases align to TRBD2. J was trimmed by 7 bases and V by 0 bases; bases with no gene match: 4. This CDR3 contains 13 residues. Germline values: CDR1 GTSNPN, CDR2 SVGIG (reference sequence). CDR3 bases: TGTGCCTGGAGTGTTCGACTAGCGGAAGAGCAGTACTTC. Translating gives CAWSVRLAEEQYF. Full variable domain (outside the CDR3, taken from reference TRBV30 and TRBJ2-7): SQTIHQWPATLVQPVGSPLSLECTVEGTSNPNLYWYRQAAGRGLQLLFYSVGIGQISSEVPQNLSASRPQDRQFILSSKKLLLSDSGFYLCAWSVRLAEEQYFGPGTRLTVT.

The chain joins TRBV30 to TRBJ1-1; D possibly corresponds to TRBD1 (5 bases). CDR1 GTSNPN and CDR2 SVGIG come from the germline V gene (reference sequence). The CDR3 covers 15 residues. V shed 3 bases and J shed 4 bases, with 18 bases lying between them. The CDR3 DNA sequence: TGTGCCTGGAGCCTGGGACGGAGGGAGGGCACTGAAGCTTTCTTT. Translated: CAWSLGRREGTEAFF.

The chain is built from TRBV7-9 and TRBJ2-1; 7 bases are a match to TRBD2. The CDR3 consists of 15 residues. Germline CDR1 SEHNR, CDR2 FQNEAQ (reference sequence). J was trimmed by 7 bases and V by 5 bases; bases with no gene match: 11. The CDR3 here is CASSPPGPGGNEQFF. DNA for the CDR3: TGTGCCAGCAGCCCGCCGGGACCGGGAGGTAATGAGCAGTTCTTC.

This clone was recorded once. The rearrangement links TRBV9 to TRBJ2-1, with D perhaps matching TRBD1 (5 bases). The length of the CDR3 is 15 residues. V dropped 0 bases and J dropped 0 bases, with 7 bases sitting between them. Germline V gene lookup returns CDR1 SGDLS and CDR2 YYNGEE. CDR3 nucleotides: TGTGCCAGCAGCGTAGGACAGCGCTCCTACAATGAGCAGTTCTTC. This translates into CASSVGQRSYNEQFF. The entire variable domain, with the rest obtained from reference TRBV9 and TRBJ2-1, is as follows: DSGVTQTPKHLITATGQRVTLRCSPRSGDLSVYWYQQSLDQGLQFLIQYYNGEERAKGNILERFSAQQFPDLHSELNLSSLELGDSALYFCASSVGQRSYNEQFFGPGTRLTVL.

V gene TRBV29-1 combines with J gene TRBJ1-2, with D maybe TRBD1 (5 bases). Germline V gives CDR1 SQVTM, CDR2 ANQGSEA. Trimming took off 4 bases at V and 8 bases at J, with 20 bases between the two ends. CDR3 size: 14 residues. CDR3 in amino acids: CSVGPTGLPRGYTF. The CDR3, as DNA: TGCAGCGTTGGTCCTACAGGACTTCCACGGGGCTACACCTTC.

The chain is built from TRBV11-2 and TRBJ2-3; no clear D gene. Trimming removed 1 base from V and 6 bases from J, with 11 bases in between. The germline gives CDR1 SGHAT, CDR2 FQNNGV. This CDR3 region has 14 residues. This CDR3 is CASSLGQAWDTQYF. The CDR3 nucleotides read TGTGCCAGCAGCTTAGGCCAGGCTTGGGATACGCAGTATTTT.

This clone was found once. This chain joins TRBV20-1 and TRBJ1-5; no firm D call. V lost 6 bases, J lost 3 bases, and 3 bases lay in between. The CDR3 length is 10 residues. CDR1 and CDR2 from the germline V gene are DFQATT and SNEGSKA (reference sequence). As DNA, the CDR3 is TGCAGTGCCAACAATCAGCCCCAGCATTTT. This encodes CSANNQPQHF.

This clone was observed a few times. This rearrangement joins TRBV5-1 to TRBJ2-3; D may be TRBD1 or TRBD2 (5 bases each). CDR3 length: 14 amino acids. The germline CDR1 and CDR2 sequences are SGHRS and YFSETQ. V was cut by 4 bases and J by 4 bases, with 13 bases left in between. In nucleotides, the CDR3 is TGCGCCAGCAGCAGCGCAGGGACGGCAGATACGCAGTATTTT. It codes for CASSSAGTADTQYF.

V gene TRBV6-6 combines with J gene TRBJ1-5; D gene ambiguous. Deletions cut 7 bases from V and 6 bases from J, with 10 bases between. The CDR3 is made up of 12 amino acids. Germline V gives CDR1 MNHNY, CDR2 SVGAGI (reference sequence). CDR3 in amino acids: CASTFRGQPQHF. The CDR3 DNA reads TGTGCCAGCACCTTTCGGGGTCAGCCCCAGCATTTT.

This sequence joins TRBV7-2 and TRBJ1-2; 8 positions match TRBD1. The CDR3 contains 16 residues. The V segment lost 2 bases and the J segment 5 bases; nucleotides outside the gene matches: 10. Germline assignment: CDR1 SGHTA and CDR2 FQGNSA. The CDR3 DNA reads TGTGCCAGCAGCTTAAAAGGACAGGGAATCGAGTATGGCTACACCTTC. Translation: CASSLKGQGIEYGYTF.

The chain couples TRBV7-2 to TRBJ2-1; 8 bases fit TRBD1. Trimming took 7 bases from V and 1 from J; bases not matched to a gene: 6. The CDR3 runs 15 residues. Germline V gives CDR1 SGHTA, CDR2 FQGNSA. The chain's CDR3 is CASTIGQGSYNEQFF. CDR3 DNA: TGTGCCAGCACCATCGGACAGGGTTCCTACAATGAGCAGTTCTTC.

The chain recombines TRBV7-2 with TRBJ2-5; TRBD2 aligns across 10 bases. Germline V lookup: CDR1 SGHTA, CDR2 FQGNSA. The CDR3 totals 17 residues. After removal of 1 base from V and 2 bases from J, the junction contained 7 bases not matched to a gene. The CDR3 sequence: CASSLVASGRRQETQYF. The CDR3 bases are TGTGCCAGCAGCTTAGTTGCTAGCGGGAGAAGGCAAGAGACCCAGTACTTC.

The chain has TRBV6-1 and TRBJ2-5; 9 positions agree with TRBD2. The CDR3 runs 15 residues. The J segment lost 4 bases and the V segment lost 0 bases, leaving 3 bases of the junction unmatched. Germline values: CDR1 MNHNS, CDR2 SASEGT. In DNA, the CDR3 is TGTGCCAGCAGTGAAGCACTACTAGCGGGAGAGACCCAGTACTTC. Translating gives CASSEALLAGETQYF.

The V and J genes are TRBV7-2 and TRBJ2-3, with D perhaps matching TRBD1 (5 bases). Germline loops: CDR1 SGHTA, CDR2 FQGNSA. V lost 1 base and J 0 bases, leaving 11 bases between the germline ends. This CDR3 has 16 residues. DNA for the CDR3: TGTGCCAGCAGCTTAGGCTGGGGCGAGAGCACAGATACGCAGTATTTT. Encoded protein: CASSLGWGESTDTQYF.

V and J are TRBV11-2 and TRBJ2-5, with 10 bases aligning to TRBD1. Per germline, CDR1 SGHAT and CDR2 FQNNGV. CDR3 size: 13 residues. Trimming removed 8 bases from V and 5 bases from J; junction bases left unmatched: 5. The CDR3 nucleotides read TGTGCCAGCGCGACAGGGGGCCAGGAGACCCAGTACTTC. Its translation is CASATGGQETQYF. Full variable domain (remainder filled in from reference TRBV11-2 and TRBJ2-5): EAGVAQSPRYKIIEKRQSVAFWCNPISGHATLYWYQQILGQGPKLLIQFQNNGVVDDSQLPKDRFSAERLKGVDSTLKIQPAKLEDSAVYLCASATGGQETQYFGPGTRLLVL.

The V and J genes are TRBV30 and TRBJ1-1; TRBD1 is a possible D gene (6 bases). The V gene's germline CDR1 is GTSNPN and CDR2 SVGIG (reference sequence). CDR3 length: 13 amino acids. V was shortened by 2 bases and J by 6 bases, with 13 bases between the two germline ends. The DNA for the CDR3 is TGTGCCTGGAGTTCACAGGGTGGTCCTGAAGCTTTCTTT. This codes for CAWSSQGGPEAFF. Supplemented by reference TRBV30 and TRBJ1-1, the full variable domain reads SQTIHQWPATLVQPVGSPLSLECTVEGTSNPNLYWYRQAAGRGLQLLFYSVGIGQISSEVPQNLSASRPQDRQFILSSKKLLLSDSGFYLCAWSSQGGPEAFFGQGTRLTVV.

This clone occurred a few times. The chain has TRBV29-1 and TRBJ1-4; D unclear. Trimming left V 4 bases short and J 7 bases short, with 10 bases between. Per the germline V gene, CDR1 is SQVTM and CDR2 is ANQGSEA. The CDR3 sequence is 12 residues long. The CDR3 DNA sequence: TGCAGCGTTGGGAGGGCCGGTGAAAAACTGTTTTTT. Translating gives CSVGRAGEKLFF.

This clone was counted a single time. This chain links TRBV4-2 with TRBJ1-1; D gene uncertain. V gave up 3 bases and J gave up 0 bases, with 11 bases separating them. This CDR3 is 15 amino acids long. Germline V gives CDR1 LGHNA, CDR2 YNFKEQ. CDR3 in amino acids: CASSHGLRMNTEAFF. CDR3 nucleotides: TGTGCCAGCAGCCACGGACTGCGGATGAACACTGAAGCTTTCTTT.